These 16 T cell receptor beta chains were all obtained from the same sample, sequenced in a study of blood T cell repertoires in COVID-19. Data came from immunoSEQ multiplex PCR; TCRdb stores just in-frame clones and leaves some out. This table holds some 220,000 clones, about 79% found once. Sequencing was carried out using PBMCs or T cells enriched from blood (not recorded which). Every receptor here comes from a woman in her thirties or forties with acute COVID-19.

This chain joins TRBV10-2 and TRBJ2-6; 10 positions agree with TRBD1. Germline V gives CDR1 WSHSY, CDR2 SAAADI. V was clipped by 3 bases and J by 4 bases; unmatched bases: 6. The CDR3 loop spans 17 amino acids. The CDR3 DNA reads as TGCGCCAGCAGTGATGGGGACAGGGGTACGGGGGCCAACGTCCTGACTTTC. As protein: CASSDGDRGTGANVLTF.

This clone was counted a few times. The CDR3 DNA reads TGTGCCAGCAGCCCGGAGGGAGATACGCAGTATTTT. Protein product: CASSPEGDTQYF. The chain links TRBV7-8 to TRBJ2-3; a possible D gene is TRBD2 (6 bases). Trimming removed 5 bases at V and 5 bases at J, with 8 bases between. The length of the CDR3 is 12 residues. Germline V gene sequence: CDR1 SGHVS, CDR2 FQNEAQ.

The chain has TRBV11-3 and TRBJ2-2, with a weak D call TRBD2 (6 bases). V lost 1 base and J 3 bases, leaving 12 bases between the germline ends. Germline lookup yields CDR1 SGHNT and CDR2 YENEEA. The CDR3 contains 16 residues. The CDR3 region has the DNA TGTGCCAGCAGCTTAGGCGAGGGACTTTACACCGGGGAGCTGTTTTTT. Protein: CASSLGEGLYTGELFF.

This clone was observed a single time. The CDR3 coding sequence is TGTGCCAGCAGCATACTAGCGGCCTCCTACAATGAGCAGTTCTTC. Its protein is CASSILAASYNEQFF. The chain employs TRBV7-9 and TRBJ2-1, with TRBD2 identical over 8 bases. The V segment lost 5 bases and the J segment 0 bases; nucleotides outside the gene matches: 3. CDR3 length: 15 amino acids. The V gene's germline CDR1 is SEHNR and CDR2 FQNEAQ (reference sequence).

The chain is built from TRBV5-1 and TRBJ1-6, with D perhaps TRBD1 (5 bases). This CDR3 spans 14 amino acids. Germline assignment: CDR1 SGHRS and CDR2 YFSETQ. V was cut by 0 bases and J by 7 bases, with 8 bases left in between. CDR3 residues: CASSLEPGNSPLHF. Written as DNA, the CDR3 is TGCGCCAGCAGCTTGGAACCAGGGAATTCACCCCTCCACTTT. The variable domain in full, with the rest retrieved from reference TRBV5-1 and TRBJ1-6, is KAGVTQTPRYLIKTRGQQVTLSCSPISGHRSVSWYQQTPGQGLQFLFEYFSETQRNKGNFPGRFSGRQFSNSRSEMNVSTLELGDSALYLCASSLEPGNSPLHFGNGTRLTVT.

This chain joins TRBV20-1 and TRBJ2-1; 9 positions match TRBD2. CDR3 size: 16 residues. V shed 3 bases, J shed 12 bases, and the junction held 18 bases outside the gene matches. Germline V gene sequence: CDR1 DFQATT, CDR2 SNEGSKA (reference sequence). The DNA of the CDR3 is TGCAGTGCTAGTCCCGCGGGGGGGCCGGGTTTTTATGTGCAGTTCTTC. Protein: CSASPAGGPGFYVQFF.

This clone was recorded once. J is TRBJ2-7 and V is TRBV14; 8 nucleotides match TRBD2. The ends lost 0 bases at V and 2 bases at J; junction bases unmatched: 18. The CDR3 covers 20 residues. Germline values: CDR1 SGHDN, CDR2 FVKESK. DNA for the CDR3: TGTGCCAGCAGCCAAGAATTAAGAGCGGGAGCTCTACTATCCCCCTACGAGCAGTACTTC. The encoded protein is CASSQELRAGALLSPYEQYF.

This chain links TRBV7-2 with TRBJ1-3; 9 nucleotides line up with TRBD1. Germline trimming cut 3 bases from V and 5 bases from J; bases unmatched to any gene: 11. CDR1 is SGHTA and CDR2 is FQGNSA in the germline V gene. This CDR3 has 17 residues. DNA for the CDR3: TGTGCCAGCAGCTTCTTAGGGACAGGGAGTCTTCGAAACACCATATATTTT. This sequence encodes CASSFLGTGSLRNTIYF.

This clone appeared a single time. CDR3 nucleotide sequence: TGTGCCAGCAGTTACTCGGCGGGGAACTATGGCTACACCTTC. It yields the protein CASSYSAGNYGYTF. V and J are TRBV6-5 and TRBJ1-2; D unresolved. V shed 0 bases and J shed 2 bases, with 7 bases lying between them. This CDR3 is built from 14 residues. Germline CDR1 MNHEY, CDR2 SVGAGI.

This chain uses TRBV19 with TRBJ2-5, with 11 bases aligning to TRBD2. Germline values: CDR1 LNHDA, CDR2 SQIVND (reference sequence). The CDR3 runs 15 residues. V shed 4 bases, J shed 3 bases, and the junction held 4 bases outside the gene matches. The CDR3 sequence is CASSTRLAGKETQYF. The DNA of the CDR3 is TGTGCCAGTAGTACCAGACTAGCGGGAAAAGAGACCCAGTACTTC.

The chain couples TRBV4-2 to TRBJ2-7; TRBD2 agrees at 8 bases. V shed 3 bases and J 5 bases; nucleotides not matched to a gene: 9. The CDR3 contains 15 residues. Looked up from germline, CDR1 is LGHNA and CDR2 is YNFKEQ. The CDR3 nucleotides are TGTGCCAGCAGCCAGAGCACGGGGGGGCTCCACGAGCAGTACTTC. This encodes CASSQSTGGLHEQYF.

The chain recombines TRBV6-5 with TRBJ1-1; D unclear. Germline loops: CDR1 MNHEY, CDR2 SVGAGI. This CDR3 comprises 14 residues. Trimming removed 6 bases at V and 6 bases at J, with 17 bases between. CDR3 DNA: TGTGCCAGCAGCCCGACGAGGCTCTGGGCTGAAGCTTTCTTT. This gives the protein CASSPTRLWAEAFF.

V and J are TRBV21-1 and TRBJ2-7; TRBD2 was called by the table and not checked on the DNA. TRBV21-1 is given as a pseudogene. This CDR3 contains 17 residues. CDR3 sequence reads: CASSKVRLAGGGYEQYF. The CDR3 DNA is TGTGCCAGCAGCAAAGTTAGGCTAGCGGGGGGCGGCTACGAGCAGTACTTC.

The chain recombines TRBV2 with TRBJ1-5, with D perhaps matching TRBD1 (5 bases). This CDR3 has 15 residues. Germline CDR1 SNHLY, CDR2 FYNNEI. V lost 4 bases and J 1 base, leaving 11 bases between the germline ends. This CDR3 reads CASSVGQLSNQPQHF. Written as DNA, the CDR3 is TGTGCCAGCAGTGTGGGGCAGTTAAGCAATCAGCCCCAGCATTTT.

This clone was seen once. V and J are TRBV4-3 and TRBJ2-2, with D uncertain. The CDR3 extends over 13 amino acids. Germline V CDR1 and CDR2: LGHNA, YSLEER. Deletions cut 3 bases from V and 6 bases from J, with 8 bases between. The CDR3 sequence is CASSQALAGELFF. The CDR3, as DNA: TGCGCCAGCAGCCAGGCTCTAGCCGGGGAGCTGTTTTTT.

This clone was found once. The genes are TRBV24-1 and TRBJ1-2; D possibly corresponds to TRBD1 (5 bases). Between the trimmed V and J ends, which lost 6 bases and 5 bases, there was a span of 9 bases. Germline V CDR1 and CDR2: KGHDR, SFDVKD. CDR3 size: 12 residues. The CDR3 nucleotides are TGTGCCACCAGTAAGCAGGGATATGGCTACACCTTC. It translates to CATSKQGYGYTF.